This TCR beta chain was identified in a study of post-analysis software for immune sequencing data. Overall study: Relapsing-remitting, secondary progressive and progressive-relapsing multiple sclerosis were all included among the disease courses.

CDR1 is DFQATT, CDR2 SNEGSKA, per germline (reference sequence). V lost 6 bases to trimming and J lost 3 bases; unmatched junction nucleotides: 4. This CDR3 comprises 13 residues. Whole-study results and caveats: A significant reduction in normalized Chao1 diversity was observed in multiple sclerosis patients versus controls. Five TRBV segments appeared more often in patients than in controls, and TRBV5-6, TRBV5-1 and TRBV20-1 were among these.

Ten or more counts support this clonotype. What it binds is not known. cDNA libraries of TCR beta carried unique molecular identifiers. A single record per CDR3 protein comes from TCRdb applying MiXCR to the PCR reads. The sample contains roughly 570,000 distinct CDR3 sequences, 34% of which appear only once. The chain uses TRBV20-1 and TRBJ2-7, with 11 bases matching TRBD1. Input material: blood. The TCR was taken from a girl aged 2-17 years with multiple sclerosis. CDR3 nucleotide sequence: TGCAGTGCACGGACAGGGGGCGGCTACGAGCAGTACTTC. Encoded protein: CSARTGGGYEQYF.